The 19 T cell receptor beta chains presented below share a single source sample, sequenced in a study of T cell responses to AZD1222 COVID-19 vaccine. TCRdb's copy holds only in-frame clones and misses some; the assay was immunoSEQ multiplex PCR. Of about 160,000 clones in the sample, more than 75% were seen once. Sequences were derived from peripheral blood, sampled 28 days after the second AZD1222 dose. These receptors all stem from an adult who received the AZD1222 COVID-19 vaccine.

V usage is TRBV5-1 and J usage is TRBJ2-2; D gene unclear. V lost 4 bases and J 8 bases, leaving 12 bases between the germline ends. Germline V CDR1 and CDR2: SGHRS, YFSETQ. The CDR3 contains 13 residues. The CDR3 DNA follows: TGCGCCAGCAGCCCACACGCGTCGGGGGAGCTGTTTTTT. Translation: CASSPHASGELFF.

The V and J genes are TRBV13 and TRBJ2-7; 7 nucleotides line up with TRBD1. Germline assignment: CDR1 PRHDT and CDR2 FYEKMQ (reference sequence). Germline trimming cut 5 bases from V and 6 bases from J; bases unmatched to any gene: 7. CDR3 size: 13 residues. The CDR3 loop reads CASSRQGRGEQYF. The CDR3 DNA is TGTGCCAGCAGCCGACAGGGTCGAGGCGAGCAGTACTTC. The full variable domain, rest sourced from reference TRBV13 and TRBJ2-7, is AAGVIQSPRHLIKEKRETATLKCYPIPRHDTVYWYQQGPGQDPQFLISFYEKMQSDKGSIPDRFSAQQFSDYHSELNMSSLELGDSALYFCASSRQGRGEQYFGPGTRLTVT.

This chain links TRBV7-2 with TRBJ2-7; D remains unclear. The germline V and J ends were trimmed by 5 bases and 4 bases, with 18 bases remaining between them. The germline V gene encodes CDR1 SGHTA and CDR2 FQGNSA. The CDR3 length is 15 residues. CDR3 sequence reads: CASSQGRDIQYEQYF. CDR3 sequence (DNA): TGTGCCAGCAGCCAAGGCCGAGACATCCAGTACGAGCAGTACTTC.

This chain uses TRBV7-2 with TRBJ2-7, with 9 bases that match TRBD2. CDR3 length: 13 residues. V trimming: 5 bases; J trimming: 3 bases; junction bases outside the gene matches: 2. Germline CDR1 reads SGHTA; CDR2 reads FQGNSA. The CDR3 reads CASSTTSGYEQYF. For the CDR3, the DNA is TGTGCCAGCAGCACGACTAGCGGCTACGAGCAGTACTTC.

This clone was picked up one time. The rearrangement joins TRBV30 to TRBJ1-5, with TRBD1 as a possible D gene (6 bases). CDR1 GTSNPN and CDR2 SVGIG come from the germline V gene (reference sequence). Deletions cut 2 bases from V and 7 bases from J, with 12 bases between. The CDR3 extends over 13 amino acids. The CDR3 coding sequence is TGTGCCTGGAGTTCGGACAGCACCCAGCCCCAGCATTTT. Amino acids: CAWSSDSTQPQHF.

The chain recombines TRBV5-1 with TRBJ2-5; TRBD2 agrees at 9 bases. V lost 2 bases and J lost 2; bases outside the gene matches: 7. The CDR3 length is 16 residues. Germline loops: CDR1 SGHRS, CDR2 YFSETQ. The chain's CDR3 is CASSFGGGGSQETQYF. The CDR3 DNA reads TGCGCCAGCAGCTTTGGCGGGGGGGGATCACAAGAGACCCAGTACTTC.

V and J are TRBV13 and TRBJ1-2; 7 bases are shared with TRBD1. The CDR3 consists of 14 residues. In germline, CDR1 is PRHDT, CDR2 FYEKMQ (reference sequence). V lost 2 bases, J lost 3 bases, and 3 bases stayed unmatched. In DNA, the CDR3 is TGTGCCAGCAGCTTAAGGGACAGCTACTATGGCTACACCTTC. It yields the protein CASSLRDSYYGYTF.

This chain links TRBV5-4 with TRBJ2-7, with 8 bases lining up with TRBD2. Germline trimming cut 3 bases from V and 2 bases from J; bases unmatched to any gene: 4. CDR1 SGHNT and CDR2 YYREEE come from the germline V gene (reference sequence). This CDR3 has 14 residues. CDR3 DNA: TGTGCCAGCAGCTCGACTAGCGAGACCTACGAGCAGTACTTC. Translating it yields CASSSTSETYEQYF.

This clone was detected once. V is TRBV2 and J is TRBJ1-4, with D unresolved. Germline assignment: CDR1 SNHLY and CDR2 FYNNEI. With 2 bases removed from V and 11 bases from J, the gap between germline ends came to 12 bases. The CDR3 spans 13 residues. CDR3 in DNA: TGTGCCAGCAGTGAATTGGGAGAGGAGAAACTGTTTTTT. It specifies CASSELGEEKLFF.

This clone came up a few times. The chain uses TRBV7-9 and TRBJ1-1, with a weak D call TRBD1 (5 bases). The CDR3 extends over 15 amino acids. Trimming pared 2 bases from V and 5 bases from J, leaving 15 bases between. CDR1 is SEHNR, CDR2 FQNEAQ, per germline (reference sequence). CDR3 bases: TGTGCCAGCAGCTTAATGGAGGGGTCCCGGACTGAAGCTTTCTTT. Translated: CASSLMEGSRTEAFF.

The chain links TRBV4-1 to TRBJ1-4; D uncertain. The length of the CDR3 is 13 residues. V lost 0 bases and J lost 6, with 5 bases in between. The germline CDR1 and CDR2 sequences are MGHRA and YSYEKL. CDR3 in DNA: TGCGCCAGCAGCCAAGACGGGTATGAAAAACTGTTTTTT. Translated: CASSQDGYEKLFF.

This clone was seen just once. This chain uses TRBV5-5 with TRBJ1-1; tentative D call: TRBD1 (5 bases). The germline V and J ends were trimmed by 5 bases and 2 bases, with 16 bases remaining between them. Germline V gene sequence: CDR1 SGHKS, CDR2 YYEKEE (reference sequence). This CDR3 comprises 15 residues. The CDR3 DNA reads as TGTGCCAGCAGTACCGGACAAGGACGAAACACTGAAGCTTTCTTT. The encoded protein is CASSTGQGRNTEAFF.

The chain has TRBV30 and TRBJ1-2, with D possibly being TRBD1 (5 bases). V was shortened by 3 bases and J by 6 bases, with 26 bases between the two germline ends. CDR3 length: 17 residues. The germline gives CDR1 GTSNPN, CDR2 SVGIG (reference sequence). For the CDR3, the DNA is TGTGCCTGGAGGGTGGGGCCGCACTCAGTCACAGCCCATGGCTACACCTTC. Encoded protein: CAWRVGPHSVTAHGYTF.

The chain joins TRBV15 to TRBJ1-2; 7 bases are a match to TRBD1. CDR3 size: 15 residues. Germline V gene lookup returns CDR1 LNHNV and CDR2 YYDKDF (reference sequence). With V trimmed by 0 bases and J by 3 bases, 4 bases remained unmatched. The CDR3, as DNA: TGTGCCACCAGCAGAGAGGGAGGGGGCCACTATGGCTACACCTTC. Encoded protein: CATSREGGGHYGYTF.

CDR3 sequence reads: CASGVSGNTEAFF. The CDR3, as DNA: TGTGCTAGTGGCGTTTCGGGGAACACTGAAGCTTTCTTT. The chain employs TRBV12-5 and TRBJ1-1, with D unresolved. The CDR3 consists of 13 residues. V lost 6 bases, J lost 1 base, and 9 bases lay in between. The germline gives CDR1 LGHNT, CDR2 FRNRAP.

The chain is built from TRBV23-1 and TRBJ1-2; TRBD1 agrees at 7 bases. TRBV23-1 is labeled an ORF, and its function is uncertain. V shed 4 bases and J 5 bases; nucleotides not matched to a gene: 19. This CDR3 is 18 amino acids long. CDR3 sequence: CASSPTGLDRLKSYGYTF. CDR3 nucleotide sequence: TGCGCCAGCAGTCCCACGGGGTTGGACAGGCTAAAAAGTTATGGCTACACCTTC.

The J gene is TRBJ1-1, the V gene TRBV2; no clear D. CDR1 is SNHLY and CDR2 is FYNNEI in the germline V gene. V was clipped by 8 bases and J by 11 bases, with 15 bases between them. The CDR3 totals 11 residues. In nucleotides, the CDR3 is TGTGCCAGCCATCTTGGGTCCTGGGCTTTCTTT. It specifies CASHLGSWAFF. The full variable domain, with the rest looked up from reference TRBV2 and TRBJ1-1, is EPEVTQTPSHQVTQMGQEVILRCVPISNHLYFYWYRQILGQKVEFLVSFYNNEISEKSEIFDDQFSVERPDGSNFTLKIRSTKLEDSAMYFCASHLGSWAFFGQGTRLTVV.

This clone has just one count. The chain is built from TRBV7-2 and TRBJ2-7; 12 bases are a match to TRBD1. The germline V gene has CDR1 SGHTA and CDR2 FQGNSA. The CDR3 covers 15 residues. After removal of 8 bases from V and 7 bases from J, the junction contained 12 bases not matched to a gene. CDR3: CASSRGGQGAREQYF. The CDR3 DNA is TGTGCCAGCTCCAGGGGGGGACAGGGGGCGCGGGAGCAGTACTTC.

The chain recombines TRBV5-4 with TRBJ1-6, with D possibly being TRBD1 (6 bases). Germline CDR1 is SGHNT and CDR2 is YYREEE (reference sequence). CDR3 size: 14 residues. The V and J ends lost 4 bases and 9 bases respectively, with 14 bases between them. The CDR3 nucleotides read TGTGCCAGCAGCGTGGACAGCCTGACTTCACCCCTCCACTTT. Amino acids: CASSVDSLTSPLHF. Full variable domain (missing parts from reference TRBV5-4 and TRBJ1-6): ETGVTQSPTHLIKTRGQQVTLRCSSQSGHNTVSWYQQALGQGPQFIFQYYREEENGRGNFPPRFSGLQFPNYSSELNVNALELDDSALYLCASSVDSLTSPLHFGNGTRLTVT.